This TCR beta chain came from a study of T cells in Graves' hyperthyroidism and ophthalmopathy. Study as a whole: Peripheral blood was acquired at first diagnosis, ahead of any therapy whatsoever. Regarding the study as a whole: Classification by a 13 V-J model distinguished ophthalmopathy from stable hyperthyroidism.

The patients, who ranged from 18 to 65 in age, presented with newly diagnosed hyperthyroidism lasting under 2 months. Reasons for excluding patients were uncontrolled infection, other autoimmune disease, pregnancy or lactation. The CDR3 loop spans 12 amino acids. The germline V gene has CDR1 MNHNS and CDR2 SASEGT. Trimming took 8 bases from V and 7 from J, leaving 13 bases between them. From RNA transcripts, TCR beta CDR3 regions were amplified. A set of HTBI primers served as the primers for a first-round RT-PCR of the TCR CDR3. TCRdb passed the multiplex PCR reads through MiXCR, listing each CDR3 protein once. Found here are around 480,000 distinct CDR3 sequences, around an eighth of them singletons; the top ten hold 17%. This clonotype was detected many times. Its antigen is still unknown.

The J gene is TRBJ2-3, the V gene TRBV6-1; D gene uncertain. The sequencing sample was made of blood. The clonotype originates from a young woman with Graves' hyperthyroidism. The CDR3 loop is CASGDGTNTQYF. The DNA for the CDR3 is TGTGCCAGCGGCGATGGCACCAATACGCAGTATTTT.